This is a list of T cell receptor beta chains from one sample in a study of a mutant IDH1 vaccine in newly diagnosed glioma. These TCRs are of unknown antigen specificity. Measured with immunoSEQ multiplex PCR; TCRdb has only the in-frame clones, and not every one. The table shows 34,000 or so clones, with roughly 78% occurring only once. The sample in question was PBMCs, obtained from a glioma patient whose treatment included an IDH1 peptide vaccine. These receptors originate from a man aged 25 to 40 with glioma. Both conserved end residues are part of each CDR3. The D gene is left open where the match is weak. A clone size is listed for some rows: how often the clone was seen (once, few, many), or a class if it is expanded.

J gene,V gene,D gene,clone size,CDR3 protein,CDR3 DNA
TRBJ1-5,TRBV14,TRBD1,few,CASSQGPGGGQPQHF,TGTGCCAGCAGCCAAGGGCCAGGGGGCGGTCAGCCCCAGCATTTT
TRBJ1-3,TRBV29-1,.,.,CSVEMIRANTIYF,TGCAGCGTTGAGATGATCAGGGCTAACACCATATATTTT
TRBJ2-5,TRBV5-1,.,.,CASSLIGEQETQYF,TGCGCCAGCAGCTTGATAGGGGAGCAAGAGACCCAGTACTTC
TRBJ1-2,TRBV19,.,.,CASSSGRIYGYTF,TGTGCCAGTAGTTCAGGTCGAATCTATGGCTACACCTTC
TRBJ1-6,TRBV13,TRBD1,.,CASSSNRGRASPLHF,TGTGCCAGCAGCAGTAACAGGGGGCGAGCTTCACCCCTCCACTTT
TRBJ2-7,TRBV9,.,.,CASGPGNYEQYF,TGTGCCAGCGGTCCAGGGAACTACGAGCAGTACTTC
TRBJ2-3,TRBV7-2,.,.,CASSLEAVGAGPDTQYF,TGTGCCAGCAGCTTAGAAGCGGTGGGGGCGGGGCCAGATACGCAGTATTTT
TRBJ2-1,TRBV7-9,TRBD1,.,CASSNPTGVYNEQFF,TGTGCCAGCAGCAATCCGACAGGGGTCTACAATGAGCAGTTCTTC
TRBJ1-2,TRBV29-1,TRBD1,once,CSVGRDRSTGYTF,TGCAGCGTTGGGCGGGACAGGTCGACCGGCTACACCTTC
TRBJ2-7,TRBV5-3,.,once,CARSLEAREYYEQYF,TGTGCCAGAAGCTTGGAGGCCAGGGAGTACTACGAGCAGTACTTC
TRBJ1-2,TRBV5-5,TRBD1,.,CASSWTGEAYGYTF,TGTGCCAGCAGCTGGACAGGGGAGGCCTATGGCTACACCTTC
TRBJ2-5,TRBV6-5,.,.,CASKKGGGSQYF,TGTGCCAGCAAGAAGGGAGGGGGGTCCCAGTACTTC
TRBJ2-7,TRBV11-2,.,.,CASGRDNFYEQYF,TGTGCCAGTGGCCGGGACAATTTCTACGAGCAGTACTTC
TRBJ1-1,TRBV7-8,.,.,CASSPDRLTEAFF,TGTGCCAGCAGCCCCGACAGGTTAACTGAAGCTTTCTTT
TRBJ2-3,TRBV4-3,.,.,CASSQDGGTDTQYF,TGCGCCAGCAGCCAAGATGGAGGAACAGATACGCAGTATTTT
TRBJ2-7,TRBV5-6,TRBD1,once,CASSPGQNEQYF,TGTGCCAGCAGCCCGGGACAGAACGAGCAGTACTTC
TRBJ2-1,TRBV7-2,.,.,CASSLEPSSYNEQFF,TGTGCCAGCAGCTTAGAACCCAGCTCCTACAATGAGCAGTTCTTC
TRBJ1-4,TRBV18,.,.,CASSPLLRSATNEKLFF,TGTGCCAGCTCACCTCTACTCAGGTCCGCAACTAATGAAAAACTGTTTTTT
TRBJ2-7,TRBV5-4,TRBD2,.,CASSLGLAETNYEQYF,TGTGCCAGCAGCTTGGGACTAGCGGAGACCAACTACGAGCAGTACTTC
TRBJ1-3,TRBV6-1,.,.,CASSESAGAGNTIYF,TGTGCCAGCAGTGAGTCGGCAGGCGCTGGAAACACCATATATTTT
TRBJ2-2,TRBV7-2,.,.,CASSSDYSGELFF,TGTGCCAGCAGCTCCGATTATTCCGGGGAGCTGTTTTTT
TRBJ2-7,TRBV7-9,.,few,CASSPQPGSYEQYF,TGTGCCAGCAGCCCTCAGCCAGGATCCTACGAGCAGTACTTC
TRBJ2-7,TRBV25-1,.,.,CASSEFGGSSYEQYF,TGTGCCAGCAGTGAATTTGGGGGGAGTTCCTACGAGCAGTACTTC
TRBJ2-3,TRBV19,.,.,CASSIQEGPGLDTQYF,TGTGCCAGTAGTATACAGGAAGGTCCAGGTTTAGATACGCAGTATTTT
TRBJ1-1,TRBV4-1,.,.,CASSQEGRYSPEAFF,TGCGCCAGCAGCCAAGAGGGACGGTACTCCCCTGAAGCTTTCTTT
TRBJ2-5,TRBV7-9,.,.,CASSFPGPQETQYF,TGTGCCAGCAGCTTCCCGGGACCGCAAGAGACCCAGTACTTC
TRBJ1-4,TRBV28,.,.,CASSSARVGGEKLFF,TGTGCCAGCAGTTCCGCCCGCGTGGGGGGGGAAAAACTGTTTTTT
TRBJ1-5,TRBV7-2,.,.,CASSLMVSQPQHF,TGTGCCAGCAGCTTAATGGTATCACAGCCCCAGCATTTT
TRBJ1-4,TRBV4-3,.,once,CASSQDAAGGDEKLFF,TGCGCCAGCAGCCAAGATGCGGCAGGTGGGGATGAAAAACTGTTTTTT
TRBJ2-3,TRBV12-1,.,.,CASSFVSFGDTQYF,TGTGCCAGCAGCTTTGTCAGCTTTGGGGATACGCAGTATTTT
TRBJ2-7,TRBV4-2,.,.,CASSPSRERDTYEQYF,TGTGCCAGCAGCCCATCTCGGGAGCGGGACACGTACGAGCAGTACTTC
TRBJ2-1,TRBV4-1,TRBD2,.,CASSQDPARELGWDEQFF,TGCGCCAGCAGCCAAGATCCGGCGCGGGAGTTAGGTTGGGATGAGCAGTTCTTC
TRBJ1-1,TRBV27,.,.,CASSPGRGVTEAFF,TGTGCCAGCAGTCCGGGGAGGGGAGTCACTGAAGCTTTCTTT
TRBJ2-7,TRBV2,.,.,CASSPGTQGSEQYF,TGTGCCAGCAGCCCCGGGACTCAGGGATCCGAGCAGTACTTC
TRBJ2-7,TRBV30,.,.,CAGGRSSYEQYF,TGTGCCGGTGGACGTTCTTCGTACGAGCAGTACTTC
TRBJ2-1,TRBV13,.,.,CASSLGTTDEQFF,TGTGCCAGCAGCTTAGGGACTACCGATGAGCAGTTCTTC
TRBJ2-3,TRBV6-5,TRBD1,.,CASSKGDRDTDTQYF,TGTGCCAGCAGCAAGGGGGACAGGGACACAGATACGCAGTATTTT
TRBJ2-7,TRBV5-1,TRBD1,.,CASSLGGQGAYEQYF,TGCGCCAGCAGCTTGGGGGGACAGGGGGCCTACGAGCAGTACTTC
TRBJ1-2,TRBV27,TRBD1,.,CASSWTGVGNYGYTF,TGTGCCAGCAGTTGGACAGGGGTGGGGAACTATGGCTACACCTTC
TRBJ2-5,TRBV4-3,TRBD2,.,CASSQLAGDQETQYF,TGCGCCAGCAGCCAGCTAGCGGGGGACCAAGAGACCCAGTACTTC
TRBJ1-4,TRBV2,.,few,CASSFSVPSGKLFF,TGTGCCAGCAGTTTCAGTGTCCCTAGTGGGAAACTGTTTTTT